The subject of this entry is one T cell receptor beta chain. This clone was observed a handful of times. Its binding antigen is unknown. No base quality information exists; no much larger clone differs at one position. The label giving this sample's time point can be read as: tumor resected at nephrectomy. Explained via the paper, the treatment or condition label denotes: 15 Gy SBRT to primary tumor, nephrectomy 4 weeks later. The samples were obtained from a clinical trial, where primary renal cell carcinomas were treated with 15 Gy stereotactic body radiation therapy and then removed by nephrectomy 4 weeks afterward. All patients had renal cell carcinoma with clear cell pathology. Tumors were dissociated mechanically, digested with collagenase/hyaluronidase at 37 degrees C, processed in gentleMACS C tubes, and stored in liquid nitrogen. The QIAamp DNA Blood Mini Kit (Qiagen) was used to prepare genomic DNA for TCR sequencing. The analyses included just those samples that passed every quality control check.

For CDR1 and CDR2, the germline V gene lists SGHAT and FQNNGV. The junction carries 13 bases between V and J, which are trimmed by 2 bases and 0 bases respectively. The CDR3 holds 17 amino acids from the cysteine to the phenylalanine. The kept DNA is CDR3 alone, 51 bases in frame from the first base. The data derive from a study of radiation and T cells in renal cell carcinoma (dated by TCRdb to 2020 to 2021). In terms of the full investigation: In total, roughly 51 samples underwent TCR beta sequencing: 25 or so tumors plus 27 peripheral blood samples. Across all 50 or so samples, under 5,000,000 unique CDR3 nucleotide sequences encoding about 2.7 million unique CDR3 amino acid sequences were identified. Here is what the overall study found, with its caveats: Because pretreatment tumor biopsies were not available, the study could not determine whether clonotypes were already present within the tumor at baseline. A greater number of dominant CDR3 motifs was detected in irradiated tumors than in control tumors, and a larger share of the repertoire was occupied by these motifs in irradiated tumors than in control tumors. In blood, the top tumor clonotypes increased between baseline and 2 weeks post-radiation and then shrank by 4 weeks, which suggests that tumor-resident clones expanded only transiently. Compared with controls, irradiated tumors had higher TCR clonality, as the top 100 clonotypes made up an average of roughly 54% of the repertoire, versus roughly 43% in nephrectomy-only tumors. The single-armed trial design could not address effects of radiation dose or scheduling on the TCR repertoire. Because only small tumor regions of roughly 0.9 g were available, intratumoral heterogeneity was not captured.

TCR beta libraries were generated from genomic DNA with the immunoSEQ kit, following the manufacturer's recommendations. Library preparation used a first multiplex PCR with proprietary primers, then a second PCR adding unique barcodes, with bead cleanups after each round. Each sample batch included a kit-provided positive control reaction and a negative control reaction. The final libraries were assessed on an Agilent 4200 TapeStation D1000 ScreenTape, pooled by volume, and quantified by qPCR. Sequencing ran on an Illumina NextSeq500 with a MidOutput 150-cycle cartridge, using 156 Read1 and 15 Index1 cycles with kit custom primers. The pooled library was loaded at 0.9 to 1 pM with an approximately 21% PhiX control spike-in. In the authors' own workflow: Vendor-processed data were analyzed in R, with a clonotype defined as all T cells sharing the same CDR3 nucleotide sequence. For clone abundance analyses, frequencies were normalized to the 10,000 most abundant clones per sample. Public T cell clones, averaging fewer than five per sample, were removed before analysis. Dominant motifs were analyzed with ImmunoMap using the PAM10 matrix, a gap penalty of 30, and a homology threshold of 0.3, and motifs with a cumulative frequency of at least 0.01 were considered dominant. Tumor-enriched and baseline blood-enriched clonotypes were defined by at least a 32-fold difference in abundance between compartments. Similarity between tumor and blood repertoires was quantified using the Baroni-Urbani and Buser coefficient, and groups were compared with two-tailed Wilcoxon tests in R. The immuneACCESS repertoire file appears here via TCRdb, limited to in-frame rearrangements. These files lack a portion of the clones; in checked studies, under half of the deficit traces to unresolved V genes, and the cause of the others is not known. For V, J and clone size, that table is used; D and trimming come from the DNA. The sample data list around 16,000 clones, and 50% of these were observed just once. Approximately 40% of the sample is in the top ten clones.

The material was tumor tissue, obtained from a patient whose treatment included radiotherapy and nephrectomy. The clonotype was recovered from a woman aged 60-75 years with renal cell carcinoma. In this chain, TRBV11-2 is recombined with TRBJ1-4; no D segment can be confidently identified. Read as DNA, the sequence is TGTGCCAGCAGCTTAAGACCGGCCTACGCAACTAATGAAAAACTGTTTTTT. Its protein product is CASSLRPAYATNEKLFF. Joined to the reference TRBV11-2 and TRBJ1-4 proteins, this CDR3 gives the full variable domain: EAGVAQSPRYKIIEKRQSVAFWCNPISGHATLYWYQQILGQGPKLLIQFQNNGVVDDSQLPKDRFSAERLKGVDSTLKIQPAKLEDSAVYLCASSLRPAYATNEKLFFGSGTQLSVL.